This T cell receptor beta chain was profiled in a study of cytomegalovirus exposure and HLA in healthy donors. 60 Vbeta and 13 Jbeta primers were used in PCR. Profiled with immunoSEQ multiplex PCR; TCRdb holds only in-frame clones, not every one. The sample includes around 67,000 clones, roughly 74% of them seen just once. Regarding the study as a whole: Within the data, a cluster of highly shared sequence variants was likely a sequencing artifact.

With respect to this clone: Antigen unknown.

V gave up 0 bases and J gave up 0 bases; unmatched junction bases: 10. The CDR3 has 18 residues. CDR1 is SEHNR, CDR2 FQNEAQ, per germline (reference sequence). This chain uses TRBV7-9 with TRBJ1-2, with 7 bases matching TRBD1. The sequencing input was PBMCs. The TCR comes from a man between 18 and 29 years old in good health and CMV-seropositive. CDR3 DNA: TGTGCCAGCAGCTTAGCGCTAACAGGGGCGAATTCTAACTATGGCTACACCTTC. Protein product: CASSLALTGANSNYGYTF.